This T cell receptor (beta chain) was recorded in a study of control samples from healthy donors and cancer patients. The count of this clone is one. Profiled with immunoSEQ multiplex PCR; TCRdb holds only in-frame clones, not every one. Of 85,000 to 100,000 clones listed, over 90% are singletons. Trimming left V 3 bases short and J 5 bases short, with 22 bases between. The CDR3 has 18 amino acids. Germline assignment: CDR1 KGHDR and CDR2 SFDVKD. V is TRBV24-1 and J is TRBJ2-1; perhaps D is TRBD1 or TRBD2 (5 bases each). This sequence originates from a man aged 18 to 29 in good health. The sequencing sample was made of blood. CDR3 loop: CATSDQGPTGYGDNEQFF. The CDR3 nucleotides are TGTGCCACCAGTGATCAGGGACCCACAGGTTACGGTGACAATGAGCAGTTCTTC.